This passage covers 17 T cell receptor beta chains from one sample sequenced in a study of T cells in Graves' hyperthyroidism and ophthalmopathy. There were TCR beta CDR3 regions amplified from RNA transcripts. Using the HTBI primer set, a first-round RT-PCR was run on the TCR CDR3. A single record per CDR3 protein comes from TCRdb applying MiXCR to the multiplex PCR reads. The repertoire holds fewer than 850,000 distinct CDR3 sequences, with approximately 15% as singletons. Sequenced: blood. The receptors stem from a man in his fifties or sixties with Graves' hyperthyroidism.

V gene TRBV12-3 or TRBV12-4 combines with J gene TRBJ2-5; D is ambiguous. This CDR3 region has 12 residues. V lost 3 bases, J lost 5 bases, and 7 bases lay in between. Here the CDR3 reads CASSLWMETQYF. The CDR3 DNA reads as TGTGCCAGCAGTTTGTGGATGGAGACCCAGTACTTC.

This clonotype has more than one count but fewer than ten. The rearrangement joins TRBV29-1 to TRBJ2-1, with TRBD2 matching over 14 bases. CDR1 and CDR2 (germline): SQVTM, ANQGSEA. The trim removed 3 bases at V and 4 bases at J, leaving 11 bases unmatched. There are 18 residues in the CDR3. The CDR3 region is CSVDPRTSGRLGYNEQFF. CDR3 nucleotide sequence: TGCAGCGTTGACCCTCGGACTAGCGGGAGGTTAGGTTACAATGAGCAGTTCTTC.

The rearrangement uses TRBV3-1 and TRBJ2-1, with 8 nucleotides matching TRBD2. This CDR3 has 16 residues. Germline loops: CDR1 LGHDT, CDR2 YNNKEL (reference sequence). V dropped 0 bases and J dropped 3; count of bases not matched to a gene: 4. The chain's CDR3 is CASSQDFGGDYNEQFF. DNA for the CDR3: TGTGCCAGCAGCCAAGATTTCGGGGGGGACTACAATGAGCAGTTCTTC.

The sample holds a few counts of this clonotype. V usage is TRBV7-8 and J usage is TRBJ2-5; 14 positions agree with TRBD2. The CDR3 has 16 amino acids. Germline V lookup: CDR1 SGHVS, CDR2 FQNEAQ. V was clipped by 4 bases and J by 4 bases; unmatched bases: 5. DNA for the CDR3: TGTGCCAGCAGCTCCCCGACTAGCGGGAGGGGAGAGACCCAGTACTTC. Its translation: CASSSPTSGRGETQYF.

This clonotype was recorded at least ten times. The gene calls are TRBV11-2 and TRBJ2-1; tentatively, D is TRBD1 (5 bases). Trimming cost V 0 bases and J 8 bases, with 8 bases left between them. There are 13 residues in the CDR3. Germline CDR1 is SGHAT and CDR2 is FQNNGV. CDR3 sequence: CASSLDRVDEQFF. The CDR3 nucleotides are TGTGCCAGCAGCTTAGACAGGGTGGATGAGCAGTTCTTC.

This clonotype occurred many times. The chain is built from TRBV28 and TRBJ1-1; D ambiguous. The germline gives CDR1 MDHEN, CDR2 SYDVKM. V lost 6 bases and J lost 8, with 25 bases in between. This CDR3 has 16 amino acids. The CDR3 region has the DNA TGTGCCAGCAGATCAATAATCGGACGGGGAGACTGGGAAGCTTTCTTT. It translates to CASRSIIGRGDWEAFF.

With respect to this clonotype: A much larger clone is a single base away; this may be a read error. The V call is TRBV27, the J call TRBJ2-7; TRBD2 might be the D (6 bases). The germline V gene encodes CDR1 MNHEY and CDR2 SMNVEV (reference sequence). The CDR3 extends over 15 amino acids. Trimming shortened V by 4 bases and J by 2 bases, and 15 bases separated the two germline ends. This CDR3 reads CASSSRRGLAYEQYF. CDR3 coding DNA: TGTGCCAGCAGTTCCCGGCGGGGCCTAGCCTACGAGCAGTACTTC.

This clonotype was detected ten times or more. V and J are TRBV2 and TRBJ1-4; no firm D call. This CDR3 has 17 residues. Germline V lookup: CDR1 SNHLY, CDR2 FYNNEI. The ends were cut back, 1 base at V and 3 bases at J, with 15 bases in the middle. The CDR3 DNA reads as TGTGCCAGCAGTGAAGGAGGTGGAAGCGCGGCTAATGAAAAACTGTTTTTT. Translating gives CASSEGGGSAANEKLFF.

In its sample, this clonotype was seen many times. The V and J genes are TRBV2 and TRBJ2-1; maybe TRBD2 (5 bases). The CDR3 consists of 15 residues. The ends were cut back, 3 bases at V and 0 bases at J, with 9 bases in the middle. Germline assignment: CDR1 SNHLY and CDR2 FYNNEI. CDR3 DNA: TGTGCCAGCAGTGATAGTCGGGGCTCCTACAATGAGCAGTTCTTC. It encodes CASSDSRGSYNEQFF.

This clonotype was seen ten or more times. The chain combines TRBV10-3 with TRBJ2-5; D gene uncertain. The CDR3 has 14 residues. Per germline, CDR1 ENHRY and CDR2 SYGVKD. Deletions cut 0 bases from V and 5 bases from J, with 10 bases between. The CDR3 region is CAISESLGKETQYF. CDR3 DNA: TGTGCCATCAGTGAGTCATTAGGAAAGGAGACCCAGTACTTC.

This clonotype was recorded at least ten times. The CDR3 DNA reads as TGTGCCAGCAGCTTAGAAAGGTGGGGGTCGGCAGATACGCAGTATTTT. Its translation: CASSLERWGSADTQYF. The J gene is TRBJ2-3, the V gene TRBV11-2; the D call may be TRBD1 or TRBD2 (5 bases each). The CDR3 extends over 16 amino acids. V shed 0 bases and J shed 4 bases, with 14 bases lying between them. Looked up from germline, CDR1 is SGHAT and CDR2 is FQNNGV. The full variable domain, completed using reference TRBV11-2 and TRBJ2-3, is EAGVAQSPRYKIIEKRQSVAFWCNPISGHATLYWYQQILGQGPKLLIQFQNNGVVDDSQLPKDRFSAERLKGVDSTLKIQPAKLEDSAVYLCASSLERWGSADTQYFGPGTRLTVL.

This clonotype has just a few counts. The CDR3 nucleotides are TGTGCCAGCAGCCAACAGGGCCAACTGAACACCGGGGAGCTGTTTTTT. It specifies CASSQQGQLNTGELFF. The chain carries TRBV3-1 and TRBJ2-2; TRBD1 might be the D (5 bases). CDR3 length equals 16 residues. Germline assignment: CDR1 LGHDT and CDR2 YNNKEL (reference sequence). V dropped 2 bases and J dropped 1 base, with 11 bases sitting between them.

This clonotype was recorded at least ten times. The J gene is TRBJ1-1, the V gene TRBV2; D remains unclear. The V gene's germline CDR1 is SNHLY and CDR2 FYNNEI. Trimming removed 1 base at V and 5 bases at J, with 2 bases between. The CDR3 runs 11 residues. The CDR3 loop reads CASSEGTEAFF. The DNA for the CDR3 is TGTGCCAGCAGTGAAGGGACTGAAGCTTTCTTT.

The gene calls are TRBV18 and TRBJ2-7; D remains unclear. This CDR3 spans 13 amino acids. CDR1 and CDR2 from the germline V gene are KGHSH and LQKENI. V was clipped by 3 bases and J by 7 bases, with 13 bases between them. The CDR3 nucleotides are TGTGCCAGCTCACCCGCCGACGGTAGGGAGCAGTACTTC. As protein: CASSPADGREQYF. The whole variable domain, filled in from reference TRBV18 and TRBJ2-7, reads NAGVMQNPRHLVRRRGQEARLRCSPMKGHSHVYWYRQLPEEGLKFMVYLQKENIIDESGMPKERFSAEFPKEGPSILRIQQVVRGDSAAYFCASSPADGREQYFGPGTRLTVT.

The chain links TRBV28 to TRBJ1-5; 8 nucleotides line up with TRBD1. This CDR3 contains 18 residues. CDR1 MDHEN and CDR2 SYDVKM come from the germline V gene. Trimming at V came to 5 bases and at J to 0 bases, leaving 12 bases not matched to a gene. The CDR3 sequence: CASSPGTGLGNSNQPQHF. CDR3 bases: TGTGCCAGCAGTCCGGGGACAGGTTTAGGCAATAGCAATCAGCCCCAGCATTTT.

There are many counts of this clonotype. J is TRBJ2-2 and V is TRBV15, with D hard to call. CDR3 size: 14 residues. The germline CDR1 and CDR2 sequences are LNHNV and YYDKDF (reference sequence). The V end was cut by 3 bases, the J end by 1 base, with 6 bases between. CDR3 region: CATSRAENTGELFF. CDR3 bases: TGTGCCACCAGCAGGGCAGAGAACACCGGGGAGCTGTTTTTT.

The table lists this clonotype with many counts. The rearrangement joins TRBV7-9 to TRBJ2-1; 12 bases fit TRBD2. The V segment lost 3 bases and the J segment 9 bases; nucleotides outside the gene matches: 6. Germline lookup yields CDR1 SEHNR and CDR2 FQNEAQ (reference sequence). There are 15 residues in the CDR3. CDR3 nucleotide sequence: TGTGCCAGCAGCTTCCTAGCGGGAGGGCCTGGTGAGCAGTTCTTC. As protein: CASSFLAGGPGEQFF.